Listed below are T cell receptor beta chains from one sample, sequenced in a study of T cell responses to AZD1222 COVID-19 vaccine. The table came from immunoSEQ multiplex PCR; TCRdb's copy has only in-frame clones and leaves some out. Of 240,000 or so clones detected, over 90% appear once; the ten largest clones hold 0.55%. Source: peripheral blood, taken on day 0 of AZD1222 vaccination. The receptors were sampled from an adult in good health. Each CDR3 is given with its conserved first and last residue.

cdr3_aa j_call v_call
CASSARQVGYNEQFF TRBJ2-1 TRBV9
CAWSAQLGAYEQYF TRBJ2-7 TRBV30
CASSTHTGELFF TRBJ2-2 TRBV9
CASSQDLTARSYEQYF TRBJ2-7 TRBV4-3
CASSFLGDFDTQYF TRBJ2-3 TRBV5-1
CASSQWGGSYTF TRBJ1-2 TRBV14
CASSFWPGGEKLFF TRBJ1-4 TRBV28
CASSLVPGDEKLFF TRBJ1-4 TRBV5-1
CASSQDPIRDPGSQYF TRBJ2-5 TRBV3-1/TRBV3-2
CASSRGAGPLNTEAFF TRBJ1-1 TRBV7-8
CASSQDRISGGYEQFF TRBJ2-1 TRBV4-1
CASSPRDRIPNYGYTF TRBJ1-2 TRBV18
CAWRLQAGNTGELFF TRBJ2-2 TRBV30
CAWSRRSLDYGYTF TRBJ1-2 TRBV30
CASSILAGRHEQYF TRBJ2-7 TRBV19
CASSYGVTKNTGELFF TRBJ2-2 TRBV28
CASSFTDSNQPQHF TRBJ1-5 TRBV27
CASSLKSREANEQYF TRBJ2-7 TRBV7-9
CSVGGNGYTF TRBJ1-2 TRBV29-1
CASSLSGGGQETQYF TRBJ2-5 TRBV3-1/TRBV3-2
CASGRATGQPQHF TRBJ1-5 TRBV6-5
CASKRQREMNTEAFF TRBJ1-1 TRBV28
CASSYPGTGNTEAFF TRBJ1-1 TRBV6-2/TRBV6-3
CASSLGSGRVTDTQYF TRBJ2-3 TRBV5-1
CASSSGLAEIGYEQYF TRBJ2-7 TRBV7-2
CASSLELAGSTDTQYF TRBJ2-3 TRBV5-1
CASSKLPGQGSYGYTF TRBJ1-2 TRBV28
CASSWGALGTEAFF TRBJ1-1 TRBV27
CASSRTGKTSNQPQHF TRBJ1-5 TRBV6-2/TRBV6-3
CATSRVPWGYGNQPQHF TRBJ1-5 TRBV15
CASFPPQGPQHF TRBJ1-5 TRBV28
CASSHNTGSTEAFF TRBJ1-1 TRBV3-1/TRBV3-2
CASSSAVNQPQHF TRBJ1-5 TRBV18
CSVRPTGAVGYGYTF TRBJ1-2 TRBV29-1
CASTIPGQEDTQYF TRBJ2-3 TRBV5-4
CASSLWKGQGPLNYGYTF TRBJ1-2 TRBV28
CASRDYQYTQYF TRBJ2-4 TRBV19
CAWSNWGSTNEKLFF TRBJ1-4 TRBV30
CASRRELFF TRBJ2-2 TRBV7-3
CASSPRTSGILEEQFF TRBJ2-1 TRBV11-2
CASSLLQGRSPLHF TRBJ1-6 TRBV28
CASSSIAGTGANIQYF TRBJ2-4 TRBV5-1
CASSAGHHNSPLHF TRBJ1-6 TRBV9